Each of the 6 T cell receptor beta chains below was sequenced from the same sample in a study of T cell changes during pregnancy in multiple sclerosis. Sequencing was performed with immunoSEQ multiplex PCR; in TCRdb, only in-frame clones are kept and a portion is missing. The sample lists 40,000 to 50,000 clones, 84% occurring once. Sequenced here: CD4+ T cells from peripheral blood mononuclear cells, sampled before pregnancy. The source of these receptors is a female donor with multiple sclerosis, enrolled in a pregnancy study.

The chain has TRBV7-2 and TRBJ1-6; 7 bases align to TRBD1. The CDR3 spans 15 residues. The germline V gene has CDR1 SGHTA and CDR2 FQGNSA. With 5 bases clipped from V and 7 bases from J, the junction kept 8 bases outside the gene matches. The CDR3 DNA reads as TGTGCCAGCAGCGGCAGACAGGGTGTCAATTCACCCCTCCACTTT. Translated, it gives CASSGRQGVNSPLHF. Using reference TRBV7-2 and TRBJ1-6 for the parts outside the CDR3, the full variable domain is GAGVSQSPSNKVTEKGKDVELRCDPISGHTALYWYRQSLGQGLEFLIYFQGNSAPDKSGLPSDRFSAERTGGSVSTLTIQRTQQEDSAVYLCASSGRQGVNSPLHFGNGTRLTVT.

J is TRBJ2-7 and V is TRBV19; D is uncertain. Looked up from germline, CDR1 is LNHDA and CDR2 is SQIVND (reference sequence). The CDR3 spans 15 residues. V was trimmed by 5 bases and J by 2 bases, leaving 16 bases between them. This chain's CDR3 is CASSSGSPGAYEQYF. CDR3 in DNA: TGTGCCAGTAGTTCCGGGTCTCCTGGAGCCTACGAGCAGTACTTC.

This clone showed up just a few times. The V and J genes are TRBV5-6 and TRBJ1-5; 7 positions agree with TRBD1. Germline assignment: CDR1 SGHDT and CDR2 YYEEEE. The ends lost 3 bases at V and 3 bases at J; junction bases unmatched: 3. The CDR3 runs 14 residues. The CDR3 reads CASSWGQNNQPQHF. In nucleotides, the CDR3 is TGTGCCAGCAGCTGGGGACAGAACAATCAGCCCCAGCATTTT.

The V call is TRBV5-1, the J call TRBJ2-1, with 7 bases lining up with TRBD2. The CDR3 is 15 residues long. The V and J ends lost 0 bases and 1 base, in that order; junction bases with no gene match: 1. CDR1 is SGHRS and CDR2 is YFSETQ in the germline V gene. The chain's CDR3 is CASSLGGGSYNEQFF. DNA of the CDR3: TGCGCCAGCAGCTTGGGCGGGGGTTCCTACAATGAGCAGTTCTTC.

V usage is TRBV5-1 and J usage is TRBJ1-1, with a weak D call TRBD1 (6 bases). From germline, CDR1 is SGHRS and CDR2 YFSETQ. Deletions cut 4 bases from V and 6 bases from J, with 16 bases between. The CDR3 runs 14 residues. The CDR3 reads CASSPRGGDAEAFF. CDR3 DNA: TGCGCCAGCAGCCCAAGGGGGGGAGACGCTGAAGCTTTCTTT.

The chain recombines TRBV30 with TRBJ1-4, with D unclear. Germline CDR1 and CDR2: GTSNPN and SVGIG (reference sequence). The CDR3 is 11 amino acids. V shed 2 bases and J shed 12 bases, with 10 bases lying between them. The CDR3 bases are TGTGCCTGGAGTTACCGCAGGCAACTGTTTTTT. This encodes CAWSYRRQLFF.